Below are 18 T cell receptor beta chains sequenced from a single sample in a study of blood T cell repertoires in COVID-19. Using immunoSEQ multiplex PCR, the repertoire was profiled, and TCRdb retains in-frame clones only, with some absent. Among approximately 100,000 clones listed, over 80% were seen once. Sequencing was performed on peripheral blood. These receptors were obtained from a man aged 50-60 years with acute or convalescent COVID-19.

V gene TRBV6-1 combines with J gene TRBJ2-5; D possibly corresponds to TRBD2 (5 bases). The germline V and J ends were trimmed by 1 base and 0 bases, with 9 bases remaining between them. CDR1 MNHNS and CDR2 SASEGT come from the germline V gene. This CDR3 spans 15 amino acids. The CDR3 DNA sequence: TGTGCCAGCAGTGAAGGGACTGCATACCAAGAGACCCAGTACTTC. Translating gives CASSEGTAYQETQYF.

Regarding this clone: Other DNA sequences in the same sample also yield this CDR3. The rearrangement uses TRBV4-3 and TRBJ1-5; a weak D match, TRBD1 (6 bases). V was shortened by 3 bases and J by 4 bases, with 7 bases between the two germline ends. CDR3 length: 13 amino acids. Germline CDR1 reads LGHNA; CDR2 reads YSLEER. CDR3 in amino acids: CASSQDRNQPQHF. CDR3 bases: TGCGCCAGCAGCCAGGACAGAAATCAGCCCCAGCATTTT.

This clone was counted a single time. This rearrangement joins TRBV12-3 or TRBV12-4 to TRBJ1-5; D perhaps matches TRBD1 (6 bases). CDR3 length: 13 amino acids. The V end lost 6 bases, the J end lost 7 bases, and 13 bases lay between the germline ends. CDR3 sequence: CASRYQGWQPQHF. CDR3 bases: TGTGCCAGCAGATATCAGGGGTGGCAGCCCCAGCATTTT.

This sequence joins TRBV5-1 and TRBJ1-6; the match to TRBD1 covers 10 bases. Germline V CDR1 and CDR2: SGHRS, YFSETQ. The V segment lost 2 bases and the J segment 9 bases; nucleotides outside the gene matches: 5. The CDR3 is 15 residues long. CDR3 in DNA: TGCGCCAGCAGCTTCGGGACAGGGGAGACTTCACCCCTCCACTTT. This translates into CASSFGTGETSPLHF.

The chain links TRBV5-4 to TRBJ2-7, with 9 bases fitting TRBD1. The CDR3 contains 14 residues. Germline lookup yields CDR1 SGHNT and CDR2 YYREEE (reference sequence). Trimming removed 4 bases from V and 7 bases from J; junction bases left unmatched: 9. The CDR3 sequence is CASSPGQGRLEQYF. CDR3 coding DNA: TGTGCCAGCAGCCCAGGACAGGGGAGGTTGGAGCAGTACTTC.

The rearrangement joins TRBV19 to TRBJ2-1; 10 bases align to TRBD2. J gave up 5 bases and V 3 bases, and 7 bases lay outside the gene matches. The germline V gene has CDR1 LNHDA and CDR2 SQIVND (reference sequence). This CDR3 region has 16 residues. The CDR3 spells CASSIGASGGNNEQFF. CDR3 coding DNA: TGTGCCAGTAGTATCGGGGCTAGCGGGGGCAACAATGAGCAGTTCTTC.

A note on this clone: One end of the junction fails to match germline, which may point to a read error. The gene calls are TRBV5-4 and TRBJ2-1, with 9 nucleotides matching TRBD1. Per the germline V gene, CDR1 is SGHNT and CDR2 is YYREEE (reference sequence). This CDR3 has 12 residues. CDR3 sequence: CASSKPGQGVLF. DNA for the CDR3: TGTGCCAGCAGTAAGCCGGGACAGGGTGTCCTCTTC.

The J gene is TRBJ2-1, the V gene TRBV24-1; 8 positions agree with TRBD1. The germline V gene has CDR1 KGHDR and CDR2 SFDVKD. The CDR3 contains 15 residues. V was pared by 7 bases and J by 3 bases, with 7 bases of the junction left unmatched. CDR3 amino acids: CATSPNRGSYNEQFF. CDR3 nucleotides: TGTGCCACCAGCCCAAACAGGGGGAGCTACAATGAGCAGTTCTTC.

The chain carries TRBV4-1 and TRBJ2-1; TRBD1 matches at 9 bases. CDR1 and CDR2 from the germline V gene are MGHRA and YSYEKL. There are 18 residues in the CDR3. V shed 4 bases and J 4 bases; nucleotides not matched to a gene: 14. The CDR3 region is CASSPFIWGQGLYNEQFF. The CDR3 nucleotides are TGCGCCAGCAGCCCCTTCATCTGGGGACAGGGTTTATACAATGAGCAGTTCTTC.

The genes are TRBV10-2 and TRBJ1-2; D gene uncertain. Trimming cost V 9 bases and J 2 bases, with 16 bases left between them. Looked up from germline, CDR1 is WSHSY and CDR2 is SAAADI. This CDR3 is 14 amino acids long. CDR3 sequence (DNA): TGCGCCAGTAACCGGGGTGGCTTGAACTATGGCTACACCTTC. Residues: CASNRGGLNYGYTF.

The chain is built from TRBV27 and TRBJ2-2; no definite D call. The V and J ends lost 0 bases and 6 bases respectively, with 5 bases between them. The germline gives CDR1 MNHEY, CDR2 SMNVEV (reference sequence). The CDR3 loop spans 13 amino acids. This CDR3 reads CASSLSGAGELFF. CDR3 nucleotide sequence: TGTGCCAGCAGTTTATCCGGTGCCGGGGAGCTGTTTTTT.

The chain employs TRBV3-1 (or the pseudogene TRBV3-2) and TRBJ2-2; D remains unclear. The CDR3 extends over 14 amino acids. CDR1 is LGHDT and CDR2 is YNNKEL in the germline V gene (reference sequence). V was pared by 4 bases and J by 0 bases, with 6 bases between. CDR3 in amino acids: CASSPPANTGELFF. In DNA, the CDR3 is TGTGCCAGCAGCCCCCCGGCGAACACCGGGGAGCTGTTTTTT.

This clone was picked up one time. The rearrangement links TRBV2 to TRBJ2-3; TRBD2 aligns across 7 bases. This CDR3 is 15 amino acids long. From germline, CDR1 is SNHLY and CDR2 FYNNEI. Trimming removed 5 bases from V and 4 bases from J; junction bases left unmatched: 9. CDR3 amino acids: CASSSKRGGADTQYF. The DNA of the CDR3 is TGTGCCAGCAGTTCTAAGCGGGGAGGGGCAGATACGCAGTATTTT.

V usage is TRBV30 and J usage is TRBJ1-6, with TRBD1 as a possible D gene (6 bases). Germline CDR1 and CDR2: GTSNPN and SVGIG (reference sequence). This CDR3 contains 14 residues. The ends were cut back, 4 bases at V and 5 bases at J, with 12 bases in the middle. CDR3 DNA: TGTGCCTGGAAAGTCACAGGGAATAATTCACCCCTCCACTTT. Protein: CAWKVTGNNSPLHF.

The V call is TRBV7-8, the J call TRBJ2-7, with 12 bases fitting TRBD1. Trimming cost V 5 bases and J 5 bases; bases outside gene matches: 10. Germline CDR1 SGHVS, CDR2 FQNEAQ. This CDR3 spans 16 amino acids. This chain's CDR3 is CASSHVGTGGQNEQYF. Here the CDR3 DNA reads TGTGCCAGCAGCCATGTTGGGACAGGGGGCCAGAACGAGCAGTACTTC.

The chain is built from TRBV6-2 or TRBV6-3 and TRBJ2-7; D uncertain. The germline V and J ends were trimmed by 0 bases and 0 bases, with 12 bases remaining between them. Germline V gene lookup returns CDR1 MNHEY and CDR2 SVGEGT. The CDR3 covers 16 residues. CDR3 amino acids: CASSYSRRISSYEQYF. DNA of the CDR3: TGTGCCAGCAGTTACTCGCGCAGGATCAGCTCCTACGAGCAGTACTTC.

CDR3 in DNA: TGTGCCAGCAGTCGGGGACAGGGGGCGGCCACCGGGGAGCTGTTTTTT. Protein sequence: CASSRGQGAATGELFF. The chain employs TRBV7-9 and TRBJ2-2; 12 nucleotides line up with TRBD1. The germline CDR1 and CDR2 sequences are SEHNR and FQNEAQ (reference sequence). CDR3 length: 16 residues. V was pared by 6 bases and J by 4 bases, with 6 bases of the junction left unmatched.

The chain recombines TRBV28 with TRBJ2-1, with a tentative D call TRBD2 (5 bases). Per germline, CDR1 MDHEN and CDR2 SYDVKM. V was shortened by 7 bases and J by 10 bases, with 17 bases between the two germline ends. There are 13 residues in the CDR3. CDR3 nucleotides: TGTGCCAGCATCGCGGGTGGGTATGGGGAGCAGTTCTTC. Translated, it gives CASIAGGYGEQFF.